Below, one T cell receptor (beta chain) is given with its context. J gave up 5 bases and V 4 bases, and 10 bases lay outside the gene matches. Per the germline V gene, CDR1 is SGHRS and CDR2 is YFSETQ. The CDR3 runs to 15 residues. This sample is part of a study of blood T cell repertoires in COVID-19. Background on the study: PBMCs, B-cell-depleted T cells, or T cells provided the cDNA or gDNA that made up the material.

Assay used: immunoSEQ multiplex PCR; TCRdb lists only in-frame clones, some missing. The data show some 180,000 clones, with roughly 77% seen just once and around 5.4% held by the top ten. This sequence was found in a woman between 35 and 50 years old with COVID-19, enrolled during active disease. Specimen: peripheral blood. The V call is TRBV5-1, the J call TRBJ2-3; TRBD1 matches at 7 bases. CDR3 nucleotide sequence: TGCGCCAGCAGCCCCGGGACAGTAGAGGAAGATACGCAGTATTTT. Encoded protein: CASSPGTVEEDTQYF.